These 15 T cell receptor beta chains were sequenced from one sample in a study of OX40 agonist ivuxolimab in advanced cancers. The data were produced by immunoSEQ multiplex PCR, yet TCRdb's version contains in-frame clones alone and is incomplete. The sample lists 67,000 or so clones, around 89% seen once, with roughly 1% in the top ten. This material consisted of CD4+ or CD8+ T cells sorted from blood, taken in a trial of the OX40 agonist ivuxolimab. The receptors were sampled from an adult with an advanced solid tumor such as melanoma, head and neck, liver or kidney cancer.

This chain connects TRBV7-3 to TRBJ2-3, with a tentative D call TRBD2 (6 bases). Trimming removed 1 base at V and 6 bases at J, with 11 bases between. The CDR3 has 14 residues. The V gene's germline CDR1 is SGHTA and CDR2 FQGTGA. Here the CDR3 reads CASSLKVGRDTQYF. The CDR3 DNA reads as TGTGCCAGCAGCTTAAAGGTGGGGAGGGATACGCAGTATTTT.

The rearrangement uses TRBV11-3 and TRBJ2-6; no reliable D call. Trimming took 2 bases from V and 3 from J, leaving 2 bases between them. Germline CDR1 reads SGHNT; CDR2 reads YENEEA. The CDR3 consists of 13 residues. CDR3 coding DNA: TGTGCCAGCAGCTTAAGTGGGGCCAACGTCCTGACTTTC. Protein product: CASSLSGANVLTF.

The rearrangement links TRBV7-2 to TRBJ2-7; D perhaps matches TRBD2 (5 bases). Germline CDR1 reads SGHTA; CDR2 reads FQGNSA. V shed 6 bases and J shed 5 bases, with 14 bases lying between them. The CDR3 spans 13 residues. For the CDR3, the DNA is TGTGCCAGCAGTCAGGACTTCTGGAACGAGCAGTACTTC. This sequence encodes CASSQDFWNEQYF. The variable domain in full, with the rest retrieved from reference TRBV7-2 and TRBJ2-7, is GAGVSQSPSNKVTEKGKDVELRCDPISGHTALYWYRQSLGQGLEFLIYFQGNSAPDKSGLPSDRFSAERTGGSVSTLTIQRTQQEDSAVYLCASSQDFWNEQYFGPGTRLTVT.

V usage is TRBV19 and J usage is TRBJ2-2; no firm D call. V gave up 3 bases and J gave up 1 base, with 6 bases separating them. Germline lookup yields CDR1 LNHDA and CDR2 SQIVND (reference sequence). This CDR3 contains 14 residues. For the CDR3, the DNA is TGTGCCAGTAGTATCGAAGGGAACACCGGGGAGCTGTTTTTT. It specifies CASSIEGNTGELFF.

V and J are TRBV28 and TRBJ1-5; the D is unclear. Germline lookup yields CDR1 MDHEN and CDR2 SYDVKM. CDR3 length: 14 residues. The ends were cut back, 7 bases at V and 3 bases at J, with 13 bases in the middle. The CDR3, as DNA: TGTGCCAGCACCCTATCCCAGTACAATCAGCCCCAGCATTTT. This codes for CASTLSQYNQPQHF.

This rearrangement joins TRBV6-5 to TRBJ2-7, with a possible D match to TRBD2 (7 bases). V lost 3 bases and J lost 6, with 21 bases in between. CDR3 length equals 16 residues. Germline-derived CDR1 and CDR2 are MNHEY and SVGAGI. DNA for the CDR3: TGTGCCAGCAGTTATGGCGGTACGGGGGGCAGTTTCGAGCAGTACTTC. Residues: CASSYGGTGGSFEQYF.

The chain combines TRBV27 with TRBJ1-2; no clear D gene. The CDR3 is 10 residues long. The V gene lost 2 bases and the J gene lost 6 bases, with 1 base spanning the gap. Germline assignment: CDR1 MNHEY and CDR2 SMNVEV (reference sequence). DNA for the CDR3: TGTGCCAGCAGTTTAGATGGCTACACCTTC. Translation: CASSLDGYTF.

About this clone itself: The identical CDR3 is also encoded by other nucleotide sequences in the sample. The DNA for the CDR3 is TGTGCCAGCAGTTACGGGACTAGTAGCAATGAGCAGTTCTTC. It specifies CASSYGTSSNEQFF. The chain is built from TRBV6-6 and TRBJ2-1, with 8 bases fitting TRBD2. The CDR3 loop spans 14 amino acids. CDR1 is MNHNY, CDR2 SVGAGI, per germline (reference sequence). Trimming took 2 bases from V and 6 from J; bases not matched to a gene: 3.

The V gene is TRBV7-2, the J gene TRBJ2-2; TRBD2 matches at 16 bases. The junction had 5 bases not matched to a gene; V was cut back by 1 base and J by 6 bases. This CDR3 is built from 18 residues. CDR1 and CDR2 (germline): SGHTA, FQGNSA. CDR3 protein: CASSLVGTSGGGAGELFF. CDR3 DNA: TGTGCCAGCAGCTTAGTTGGGACTAGCGGGGGGGGCGCCGGGGAGCTGTTTTTT.

The chain recombines TRBV7-2 with TRBJ2-3, with D unclear. Germline-derived CDR1 and CDR2 are SGHTA and FQGNSA. This CDR3 region has 14 residues. Trimming stripped 5 bases from V and 5 bases from J, with 14 bases between. CDR3 in amino acids: CASSEKVVRDTQYF. CDR3 nucleotides: TGTGCCAGCAGCGAGAAGGTAGTTAGAGATACGCAGTATTTT.

The chain is built from TRBV18 and TRBJ1-2; TRBD1 is a possible D gene (6 bases). This CDR3 contains 13 residues. CDR1 KGHSH and CDR2 LQKENI come from the germline V gene. V gave up 5 bases and J gave up 2 bases, with 9 bases separating them. The CDR3 loop reads CASSMDRNYGYTF. In nucleotides, the CDR3 is TGTGCCAGCTCAATGGACAGAAACTATGGCTACACCTTC.

The V and J genes are TRBV5-5 and TRBJ2-5; possibly TRBD1 for D (5 bases). V was trimmed by 7 bases and J by 1 base, leaving 14 bases between them. CDR3 length: 14 amino acids. Germline V lookup: CDR1 SGHKS, CDR2 YYEKEE (reference sequence). CDR3 amino acids: CASGPDSSQETQYF. The CDR3 nucleotides read TGTGCCAGCGGACCCGACAGTTCCCAAGAGACCCAGTACTTC. The full variable domain, its missing parts supplied by reference TRBV5-5 and TRBJ2-5, is DAGVTQSPTHLIKTRGQQVTLRCSPISGHKSVSWYQQVLGQGPQFIFQYYEKEERGRGNFPDRFSARQFPNYSSELNVNALLLGDSALYLCASGPDSSQETQYFGPGTRLLVL.

This clone came up once. CDR3 residues: CASRTRDRATEAFF. CDR3 nucleotide sequence: TGTGCCAGTAGGACCCGGGACAGAGCCACTGAAGCTTTCTTT. The chain is built from TRBV19 and TRBJ1-1; 7 positions agree with TRBD1. This CDR3 is built from 14 residues. The germline V gene encodes CDR1 LNHDA and CDR2 SQIVND (reference sequence). The junction had 8 bases not matched to a gene; V was cut back by 6 bases and J by 4 bases.

This chain links TRBV5-4 with TRBJ1-2; 8 nucleotides agree with TRBD1. The ends lost 2 bases at V and 6 bases at J; junction bases unmatched: 3. CDR1 is SGHNT, CDR2 YYREEE, per germline (reference sequence). CDR3 length equals 13 residues. CDR3 in DNA: TGTGCCAGCAGCTTACAGGGGGAGGATGGCTACACCTTC. It codes for CASSLQGEDGYTF.

This chain joins TRBV4-1 and TRBJ2-1; no reliable D call. The V end lost 1 base, the J end lost 0 bases, and 7 bases lay between the germline ends. The CDR3 contains 15 residues. Germline CDR1 is MGHRA and CDR2 is YSYEKL. The CDR3 sequence is CASSQVGSSYNEQFF. DNA of the CDR3: TGCGCCAGCAGCCAAGTCGGAAGCTCCTACAATGAGCAGTTCTTC.